This T cell receptor (beta chain) appears in the sequencing data of a study of control samples from healthy donors and cancer patients. The CDR3 extends over 12 amino acids. Looked up from germline, CDR1 is SEHNR and CDR2 is FQNEAQ (reference sequence). V was shortened by 8 bases and J by 7 bases, with 9 bases between the two germline ends. Data came from immunoSEQ multiplex PCR; TCRdb stores just in-frame clones and leaves some out. Of a few hundred thousand clones in the sample, approximately 92% are singletons; the top ten hold 5.5% to 7.5%. The gene calls are TRBV7-9 and TRBJ1-6, with D unclear. The clonotype comes from a man between 40 and 49 years old with head and neck cancer. Sequencing input: PBMCs. CDR3 sequence (DNA): TGTGCCAGCCAAATAAACAATTCACCCCTCCACTTT. Its translation is CASQINNSPLHF.